The 26 T cell receptor beta chains listed next were all sequenced from one sample in a study of OX40 agonist ivuxolimab in advanced cancers. TCRdb keeps only in-frame clones here, not all; method: immunoSEQ multiplex PCR. The sample lists about 50,000 clones, roughly nine tenths occurring once. Sequenced material: CD4+ or CD8+ T cells sorted from blood, taken in a trial of the OX40 agonist ivuxolimab. The receptors shown here come from an adult with an advanced solid tumor such as melanoma, head and neck, liver or kidney cancer.

CDR3 nucleotides: TGTGCCAGCAGCGTAGGAGGGAGTAGCTATGAGCAGTTCTTC. Its protein product is CASSVGGSSYEQFF. The V gene is TRBV9, the J gene TRBJ2-1; the D gene is possibly TRBD2 (5 bases). Germline V CDR1 and CDR2: SGDLS, YYNGEE. Trimming stripped 0 bases from V and 8 bases from J, with 12 bases between. This CDR3 has 14 residues.

This sequence joins TRBV29-1 and TRBJ1-2; D may be TRBD1 (6 bases). Germline loops: CDR1 SQVTM, CDR2 ANQGSEA. V gave up 4 bases and J gave up 2 bases, with 11 bases separating them. This CDR3 comprises 13 residues. CDR3 sequence (DNA): TGCAGCGTTGTTGACAGGCCAAACTATGGCTACACCTTC. It yields the protein CSVVDRPNYGYTF.

The chain recombines TRBV4-3 with TRBJ1-3; the D gene is possibly TRBD1 (6 bases). CDR1 LGHNA and CDR2 YSLEER come from the germline V gene. The CDR3 contains 18 residues. V was trimmed by 2 bases and J by 0 bases, leaving 17 bases between them. CDR3 bases: TGCGCCAGCAGCCAATACTCCCTAGGACAGAGCTCTGGAAACACCATATATTTT. This translates into CASSQYSLGQSSGNTIYF.

The chain links TRBV14 to TRBJ2-7; perhaps TRBD1 as D (5 bases). The CDR3 extends over 13 amino acids. CDR1 is SGHDN, CDR2 FVKESK, per germline. V lost 1 base to trimming and J lost 7 bases, with 11 bases between them. Written as DNA, the CDR3 is TGTGCCAGCAGCCAAGCTCAGGGTCCTGAGCAGTACTTC. This gives the protein CASSQAQGPEQYF. The full variable domain, with the rest looked up from reference TRBV14 and TRBJ2-7, is EAGVTQFPSHSVIEKGQTVTLRCDPISGHDNLYWYRRVMGKEIKFLLHFVKESKQDESGMPNNRFLAERTGGTYSTLKVQPAELEDSGVYFCASSQAQGPEQYFGPGTRLTVT.

The chain couples TRBV19 to TRBJ1-1, with D unresolved. Trimming took off 3 bases at V and 5 bases at J, with 13 bases between the two ends. There are 14 residues in the CDR3. Germline V CDR1 and CDR2: LNHDA, SQIVND (reference sequence). CDR3 region: CASSMSTGVTEAFF. CDR3 sequence (DNA): TGTGCCAGTAGTATGTCCACCGGGGTAACTGAAGCTTTCTTT. The variable domain in full, with the rest retrieved from reference TRBV19 and TRBJ1-1, is DGGITQSPKYLFRKEGQNVTLSCEQNLNHDAMYWYRQDPGQGLRLIYYSQIVNDFQKGDIAEGYSVSREKKESFPLTVTSAQKNPTAFYLCASSMSTGVTEAFFGQGTRLTVV.

This clone has just a few counts. The chain carries TRBV10-1 and TRBJ1-6; D gene unclear. This CDR3 region has 14 residues. Germline CDR1 and CDR2: WNHNN and SYGVQD (reference sequence). Trimming took off 5 bases at V and 8 bases at J, with 13 bases between the two ends. CDR3 sequence: CASSLGLSDSPLHF. The CDR3 DNA follows: TGCGCCAGCAGTCTAGGCCTTTCGGATTCACCCCTCCACTTT.

This clone was counted once. The V gene is TRBV29-1, the J gene TRBJ2-5; 7 bases line up with TRBD2. The ends lost 7 bases at V and 1 base at J; junction bases unmatched: 12. Germline CDR1 is SQVTM and CDR2 is ANQGSEA. The CDR3 runs to 15 residues. The CDR3 here is CSANLAERRQETQYF. The CDR3 DNA is TGCAGCGCTAACCTAGCGGAGAGACGCCAAGAGACCCAGTACTTC.

This clone occurred once. This chain connects TRBV7-6 to TRBJ1-3, with D possibly being TRBD1 (5 bases). The CDR3 is made up of 15 amino acids. The germline CDR1 and CDR2 sequences are SGHVS and FNYEAQ. The V and J ends lost 4 bases and 1 base respectively, with 11 bases between them. CDR3 residues: CASSSTRVSGNTIYF. The CDR3 region has the DNA TGTGCCAGCAGCTCCACCAGGGTATCTGGAAACACCATATATTTT.

As regards this clone: The junction departs from the called germline gene at one end, perhaps through a read error. The chain recombines TRBV5-4 with TRBJ2-5; D remains ambiguous. The CDR3 is 11 residues long. CDR1 is SGHNT, CDR2 YYREEE, per germline (reference sequence). The CDR3 DNA reads as TGTGCCAGCAGCTACCAGGAGACCCAGTACTTC. Encoded protein: CASSYQETQYF.

The chain combines TRBV27 with TRBJ1-2; D perhaps matches TRBD1 (6 bases). Trimming pared 5 bases from V and 4 bases from J, leaving 17 bases between. Germline V gives CDR1 MNHEY, CDR2 SMNVEV (reference sequence). The CDR3 sequence is 15 residues long. The CDR3 spells CASSPDAGTLYGYTF. The CDR3 DNA reads as TGTGCCAGCAGTCCTGATGCCGGGACACTCTATGGCTACACCTTC.

This chain uses TRBV7-9 with TRBJ1-2, with TRBD1 matching 9 bases. The CDR3 has 16 residues. Germline CDR1 is SEHNR and CDR2 is FQNEAQ (reference sequence). V dropped 2 bases and J dropped 8; count of bases not matched to a gene: 12. The CDR3 sequence is CASSLPWDRVGVGYTF. DNA of the CDR3: TGTGCCAGCAGCTTACCCTGGGACAGGGTGGGGGTCGGCTACACCTTC.

The rearrangement joins TRBV15 to TRBJ2-7, with 10 bases fitting TRBD1. The germline gives CDR1 LNHNV, CDR2 YYDKDF (reference sequence). CDR3 length equals 16 residues. Unmatched junction bases numbered 9, after V lost 5 bases and J lost 2 bases. The CDR3 region is CATSARRQGAAYEQYF. The CDR3 DNA is TGTGCCACCAGCGCACGACGACAGGGGGCCGCCTACGAGCAGTACTTC.

The rearrangement links TRBV28 to TRBJ1-5; D is perhaps TRBD1 (6 bases). Deletions cut 6 bases from V and 0 bases from J, with 12 bases between. The germline CDR1 and CDR2 sequences are MDHEN and SYDVKM. The CDR3 is made up of 15 amino acids. The CDR3 DNA sequence: TGTGCCAGCAGCTCAGGGGTGAGTAGCAATCAGCCCCAGCATTTT. It is translated as CASSSGVSSNQPQHF.

The chain combines TRBV6-1 with TRBJ2-7, with D possibly matching TRBD2 (6 bases). CDR3 size: 11 residues. The V gene lost 8 bases and the J gene lost 7 bases, with 12 bases spanning the gap. The germline V gene has CDR1 MNHNS and CDR2 SASEGT. CDR3 protein: CASGGTGEQYF. The CDR3 DNA reads TGTGCCAGCGGCGGGACGGGGGAGCAGTACTTC.

This clone was recorded once. Here the CDR3 DNA reads TGTGCCAGCAGTCTCTCTGGCCGGAGCAATCAGCCCCAGCATTTT. Its protein is CASSLSGRSNQPQHF. The chain couples TRBV28 to TRBJ1-5; D is uncertain. Trimming left V 5 bases short and J 1 base short, with 12 bases between. Germline CDR1 MDHEN, CDR2 SYDVKM. CDR3 length: 15 residues.

The chain uses TRBV14 and TRBJ1-4; TRBD1 might be the D (6 bases). Germline lookup yields CDR1 SGHDN and CDR2 FVKESK. The ends were cut back, 1 base at V and 4 bases at J, with 13 bases in the middle. The CDR3 loop spans 16 amino acids. CDR3 sequence reads: CASSQVGGPYNEKLFF. The DNA of the CDR3 is TGTGCCAGCAGCCAAGTCGGGGGGCCTTATAATGAAAAACTGTTTTTT.

This sequence joins TRBV6-5 and TRBJ1-1; D gene unclear. Between the trimmed V and J ends, which lost 6 bases and 2 bases, there was a span of 7 bases. The germline CDR1 and CDR2 sequences are MNHEY and SVGAGI. The CDR3 runs 12 residues. In DNA form, the CDR3 reads TGTGCCAGCAGCGTGGGAAACACTGAAGCTTTCTTT. Translation gives CASSVGNTEAFF.

The chain couples TRBV4-1 to TRBJ2-7, with D perhaps TRBD1 (6 bases). Germline CDR1 is MGHRA and CDR2 is YSYEKL. CDR3 length: 13 residues. Trimming removed 2 bases from V and 6 bases from J, with 11 bases in between. The CDR3 is CASSQIQGREQYV. CDR3 DNA sequence: TGCGCCAGCAGCCAAATACAGGGTCGCGAGCAGTACGTC.

The gene calls are TRBV7-2 and TRBJ2-3; D is perhaps TRBD2 (5 bases). The germline CDR1 and CDR2 sequences are SGHTA and FQGNSA. This CDR3 spans 13 amino acids. The ends were cut back, 1 base at V and 6 bases at J, with 8 bases in the middle. In nucleotides, the CDR3 is TGTGCCAGCAGCTTAGATCCGGGGGATACGCAGTATTTT. Translation: CASSLDPGDTQYF.

This clone has a single count. The J gene is TRBJ2-7, the V gene TRBV29-1, with D uncertain. Germline assignment: CDR1 SQVTM and CDR2 ANQGSEA. Trimming pared 4 bases from V and 2 bases from J, leaving 9 bases between. CDR3 length: 12 residues. Here the CDR3 reads CSVAPSPYEQYF. The CDR3 DNA reads as TGCAGCGTTGCCCCAAGTCCCTACGAGCAGTACTTC.

The chain employs TRBV11-3 and TRBJ2-5; 7 positions match TRBD2. CDR3 length equals 14 residues. Germline CDR1 reads SGHNT; CDR2 reads YENEEA. After removal of 5 bases from V and 3 bases from J, the junction contained 6 bases not matched to a gene. The CDR3 loop is CASSPTGGEETQYF. CDR3 in DNA: TGTGCCAGCAGCCCCACGGGAGGAGAAGAGACCCAGTACTTC.

The rearrangement links TRBV19 to TRBJ2-7; D is possibly TRBD1 (5 bases). The CDR3 extends over 15 amino acids. Per germline, CDR1 LNHDA and CDR2 SQIVND (reference sequence). With 3 bases removed from V and 3 bases from J, the gap between germline ends came to 15 bases. The CDR3: CASSISSGNSYEQYF. In DNA form, the CDR3 reads TGTGCCAGTAGTATCTCGTCAGGGAATAGCTACGAGCAGTACTTC.

J is TRBJ1-6 and V is TRBV5-4; TRBD1 is a possible D gene (6 bases). The CDR3 has 15 amino acids. V gave up 2 bases and J gave up 3 bases, with 9 bases separating them. In germline, CDR1 is SGHNT, CDR2 YYREEE (reference sequence). CDR3 loop: CASSLQGSYNSPLHF. The CDR3 DNA reads TGTGCCAGCAGCTTACAGGGTAGCTATAATTCACCCCTCCACTTT.

This sequence joins TRBV4-3 and TRBJ2-5, with TRBD1 as a possible D gene (5 bases). The CDR3 length is 18 residues. CDR1 is LGHNA and CDR2 is YSLEER in the germline V gene. Deletions cut 1 base from V and 2 bases from J, with 20 bases between. CDR3 region: CASSQVGPVQALQETQYF. CDR3 nucleotide sequence: TGCGCCAGCAGCCAAGTGGGGCCCGTCCAAGCATTACAAGAGACCCAGTACTTC.

This chain links TRBV5-1 with TRBJ1-2; D is perhaps TRBD1 (6 bases). Trimming shortened V by 5 bases and J by 3 bases, and 20 bases separated the two germline ends. CDR3 length: 16 amino acids. Germline V gene data show CDR1 as SGHRS and CDR2 as YFSETQ. CDR3: CASSPEGGRGDYGYTF. The CDR3 DNA is TGCGCCAGCAGTCCCGAGGGAGGAAGGGGGGACTATGGCTACACCTTC.

This clone has more than one count but fewer than ten. J is TRBJ2-1 and V is TRBV7-6; D might be TRBD2 (6 bases). The CDR3 is 13 residues long. Germline values: CDR1 SGHVS, CDR2 FNYEAQ. V dropped 4 bases and J dropped 6 bases, with 10 bases sitting between them. The DNA of the CDR3 is TGTGCCAGCAGCTGGACGACTAGCAATGAGCAGTTCTTC. Protein product: CASSWTTSNEQFF.